This T cell receptor (beta chain) was captured by sequencing in a study of T cell clones after liver transplantation. Germline values: CDR1 WNHNN, CDR2 SYGVQD (reference sequence). V was pared by 5 bases and J by 9 bases, with 16 bases between. The CDR3 runs to 13 residues. Profiling relied on immunoSEQ multiplex PCR, and the TCRdb table lists in-frame clones only, not all of them. The repertoire holds 55,000 or so clones, with about two thirds as singletons. This chain connects TRBV10-1 to TRBJ1-1, with TRBD1 as a possible D gene (5 bases). The sequence derives from a human donor who received a liver transplant. The material sequenced was CD4+ T cells from blood, taken before liver transplant. For the CDR3, the DNA is TGCGCCAGCAGTAGCCACGAAGGGGCTCAAGCTTTCTTT. Translated: CASSSHEGAQAFF.